This TCR beta chain came from a study of shared clonotypes between healthy human individuals. Study outcomes and limitations: Only a few donors were included, so the genetic and exposure-history diversity represented was limited.

A deep-level run was used for the assay. Clones were read by immunoSEQ multiplex PCR, and TCRdb kept only the in-frame ones, dropping some. The sample has fewer than 1.4 million clones; around 82% are singletons. Germline CDR1 SGHRS, CDR2 YFSETQ. V gave up 4 bases and J gave up 2 bases, with 13 bases separating them. This CDR3 region has 14 residues. Study donors comprised healthy, HIV-negative adults devoid of recent acute infection or vaccination. As for this clone: The antigen is unknown.

The TCR originated in a man aged 18 to 29 in good health. Some clones in this sample may be carry-over from other donors' samples. The chain recombines TRBV5-1 with TRBJ2-7; a weak D match, TRBD2 (5 bases). Material: memory CD4+ T cells from PBMCs. Subset: CD45RA-negative fraction. CDR3 nucleotide sequence: TGCGCCAGCAGCGAAGGACTGTCGGCCTACGAGCAGTACTTC. Residues: CASSEGLSAYEQYF.